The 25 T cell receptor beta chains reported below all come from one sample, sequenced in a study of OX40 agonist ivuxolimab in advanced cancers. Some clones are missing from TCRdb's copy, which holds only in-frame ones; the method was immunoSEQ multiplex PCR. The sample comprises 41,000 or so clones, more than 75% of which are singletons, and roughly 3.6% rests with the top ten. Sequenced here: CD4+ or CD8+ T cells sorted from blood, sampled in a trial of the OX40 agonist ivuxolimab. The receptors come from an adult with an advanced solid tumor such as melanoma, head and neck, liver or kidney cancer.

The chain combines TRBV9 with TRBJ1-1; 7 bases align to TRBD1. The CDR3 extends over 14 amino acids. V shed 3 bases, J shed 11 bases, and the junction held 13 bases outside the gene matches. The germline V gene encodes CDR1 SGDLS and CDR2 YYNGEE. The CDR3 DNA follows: TGTGCCAGCAGCGCCGGACAGGCCATTCCAAGGGCTTTCTTT. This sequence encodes CASSAGQAIPRAFF.

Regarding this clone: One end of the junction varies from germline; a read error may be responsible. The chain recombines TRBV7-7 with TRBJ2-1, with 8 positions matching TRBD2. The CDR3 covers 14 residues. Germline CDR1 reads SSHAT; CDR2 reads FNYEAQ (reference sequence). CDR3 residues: CASSEWRGDNEQFF. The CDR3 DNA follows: TGTGCTAGCAGCGAATGGCGGGGGGACAATGAGCAGTTCTTC.

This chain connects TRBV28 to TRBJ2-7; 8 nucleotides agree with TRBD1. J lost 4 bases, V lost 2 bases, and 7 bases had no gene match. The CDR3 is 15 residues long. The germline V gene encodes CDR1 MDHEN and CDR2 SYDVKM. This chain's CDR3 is CASSLQGAVPYEQYF. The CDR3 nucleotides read TGTGCCAGCAGTTTACAGGGGGCTGTCCCGTACGAGCAGTACTTC.

The CDR3 region is CASSQDPGAADEQFF. In nucleotides, the CDR3 is TGCGCCAGCAGCCAAGACCCCGGGGCAGCGGATGAGCAGTTCTTC. This chain joins TRBV4-1 and TRBJ2-1, with D possibly called TRBD1 or TRBD2 (5 bases each). Germline CDR1 and CDR2: MGHRA and YSYEKL. The CDR3 length is 15 residues. The V end lost 0 bases, the J end lost 8 bases, and 14 bases lay between the germline ends.

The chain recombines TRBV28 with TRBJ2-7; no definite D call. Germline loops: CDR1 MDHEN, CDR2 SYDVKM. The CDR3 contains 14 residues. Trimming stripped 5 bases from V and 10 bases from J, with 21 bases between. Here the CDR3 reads CASSLGAVEERQYF. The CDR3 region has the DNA TGTGCCAGCAGTCTTGGAGCAGTGGAAGAAAGACAGTACTTC. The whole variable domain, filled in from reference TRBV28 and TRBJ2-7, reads DVKVTQSSRYLVKRTGEKVFLECVQDMDHENMFWYRQDPGLGLRLIYFSYDVKMKEKGDIPEGYSVSREKKERFSLILESASTNQTSMYLCASSLGAVEERQYFGPGTRLTVT.

The CDR3 region has the DNA TGTGCCAGCTCACCGCAGGGTATCGGCACCAATGAGCAGTTCTTC. Protein product: CASSPQGIGTNEQFF. The chain combines TRBV18 with TRBJ2-1, with D perhaps TRBD1 (5 bases). Germline lookup yields CDR1 KGHSH and CDR2 LQKENI. V was clipped by 3 bases and J by 6 bases, with 15 bases between them. CDR3 length: 15 residues.

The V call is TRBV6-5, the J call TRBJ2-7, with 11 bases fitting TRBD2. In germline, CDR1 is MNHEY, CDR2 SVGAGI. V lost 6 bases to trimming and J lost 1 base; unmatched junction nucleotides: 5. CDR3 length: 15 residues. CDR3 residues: CASRLGLAGSYEQYF. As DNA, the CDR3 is TGTGCCAGCAGACTCGGACTAGCGGGTTCCTACGAGCAGTACTTC.

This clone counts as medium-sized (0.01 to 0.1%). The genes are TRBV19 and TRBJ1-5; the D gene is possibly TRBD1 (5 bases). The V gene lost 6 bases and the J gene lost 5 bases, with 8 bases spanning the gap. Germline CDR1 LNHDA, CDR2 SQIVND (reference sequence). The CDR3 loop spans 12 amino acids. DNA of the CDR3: TGTGCCAGTAGCCCGACAGATCAGCCCCAGCATTTT. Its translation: CASSPTDQPQHF.

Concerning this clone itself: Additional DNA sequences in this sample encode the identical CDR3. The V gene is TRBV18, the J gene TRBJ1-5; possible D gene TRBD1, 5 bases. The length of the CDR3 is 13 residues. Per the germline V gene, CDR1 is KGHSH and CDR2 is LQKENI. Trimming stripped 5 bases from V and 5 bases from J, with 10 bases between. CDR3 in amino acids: CASSRTGDQPQHF. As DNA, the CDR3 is TGTGCCAGCTCAAGGACGGGGGATCAGCCCCAGCATTTT.

CDR3 DNA sequence: TGTGCCTGGTTGGCAGGGAGGGACCGGGAGCTGTTTTTT. Translating gives CAWLAGRDRELFF. This rearrangement joins TRBV30 to TRBJ2-2, with 7 bases lining up with TRBD2. Trimming at V came to 5 bases and at J to 9 bases, leaving 9 bases not matched to a gene. The CDR3 runs 13 residues. Germline V lookup: CDR1 GTSNPN, CDR2 SVGIG (reference sequence).

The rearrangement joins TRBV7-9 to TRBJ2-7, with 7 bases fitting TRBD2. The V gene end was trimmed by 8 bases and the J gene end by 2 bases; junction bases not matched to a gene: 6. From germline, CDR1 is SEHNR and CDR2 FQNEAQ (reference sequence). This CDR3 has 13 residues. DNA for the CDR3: TGTGCCAGCGGGGGGGACGGGACCTACGAGCAGTACTTC. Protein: CASGGDGTYEQYF.

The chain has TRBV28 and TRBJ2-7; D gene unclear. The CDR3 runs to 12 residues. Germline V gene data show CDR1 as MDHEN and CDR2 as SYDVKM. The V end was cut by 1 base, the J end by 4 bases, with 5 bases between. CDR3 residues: CASSLYRYEQYF. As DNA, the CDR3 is TGTGCCAGCAGTTTATACCGATACGAGCAGTACTTC.

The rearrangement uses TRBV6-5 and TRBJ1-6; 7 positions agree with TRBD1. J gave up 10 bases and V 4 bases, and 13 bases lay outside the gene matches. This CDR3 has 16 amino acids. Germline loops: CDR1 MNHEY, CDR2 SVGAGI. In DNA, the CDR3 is TGTGCCAGCAGTTTACAGGGGTCTAGTTTTCGGTCACCCCTCCACTTT. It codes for CASSLQGSSFRSPLHF.

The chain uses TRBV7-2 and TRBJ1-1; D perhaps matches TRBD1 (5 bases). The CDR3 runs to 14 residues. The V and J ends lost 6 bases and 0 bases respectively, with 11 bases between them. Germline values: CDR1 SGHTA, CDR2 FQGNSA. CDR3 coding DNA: TGTGCCAGCAGAATGGGACGGTTGAACACTGAAGCTTTCTTT. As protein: CASRMGRLNTEAFF. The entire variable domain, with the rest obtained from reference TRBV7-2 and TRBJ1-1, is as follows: GAGVSQSPSNKVTEKGKDVELRCDPISGHTALYWYRQSLGQGLEFLIYFQGNSAPDKSGLPSDRFSAERTGGSVSTLTIQRTQQEDSAVYLCASRMGRLNTEAFFGQGTRLTVV.

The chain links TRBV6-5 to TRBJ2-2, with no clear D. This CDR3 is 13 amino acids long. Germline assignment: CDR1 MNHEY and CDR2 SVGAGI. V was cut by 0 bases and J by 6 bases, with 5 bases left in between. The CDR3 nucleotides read TGTGCCAGCAGTTACTCGATTTCCGGGGAGCTGTTTTTT. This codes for CASSYSISGELFF.

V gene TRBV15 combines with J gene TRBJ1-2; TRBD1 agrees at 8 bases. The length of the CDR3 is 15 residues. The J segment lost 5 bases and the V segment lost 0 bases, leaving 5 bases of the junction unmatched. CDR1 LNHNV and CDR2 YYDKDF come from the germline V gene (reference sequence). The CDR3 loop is CATSRDLNRGYGYTF. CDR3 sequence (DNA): TGTGCCACCAGCAGAGATCTCAACAGGGGGTATGGCTACACCTTC.

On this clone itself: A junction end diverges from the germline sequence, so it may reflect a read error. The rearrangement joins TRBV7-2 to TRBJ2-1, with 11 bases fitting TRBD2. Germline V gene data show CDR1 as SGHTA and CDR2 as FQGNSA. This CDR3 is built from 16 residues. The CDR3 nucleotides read TGTGCCAGCAGCTTAAAGGGGACTAGCGGATACAAAGGGGAGATCTTC. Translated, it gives CASSLKGTSGYKGEIF.

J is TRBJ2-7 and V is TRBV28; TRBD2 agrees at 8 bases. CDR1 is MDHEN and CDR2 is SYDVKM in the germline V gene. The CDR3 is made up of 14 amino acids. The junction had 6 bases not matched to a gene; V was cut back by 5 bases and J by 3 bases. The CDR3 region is CASSVDGGGYEQYF. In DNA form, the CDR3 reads TGTGCCAGCAGTGTCGACGGGGGGGGCTACGAGCAGTACTTC.

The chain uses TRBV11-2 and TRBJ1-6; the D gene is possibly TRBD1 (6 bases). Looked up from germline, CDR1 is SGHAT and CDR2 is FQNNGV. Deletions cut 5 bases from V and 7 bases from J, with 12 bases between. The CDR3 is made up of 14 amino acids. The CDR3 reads CASSTQTGNSPLHF. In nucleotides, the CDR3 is TGTGCCAGCAGCACCCAAACAGGGAATTCACCCCTCCACTTT.

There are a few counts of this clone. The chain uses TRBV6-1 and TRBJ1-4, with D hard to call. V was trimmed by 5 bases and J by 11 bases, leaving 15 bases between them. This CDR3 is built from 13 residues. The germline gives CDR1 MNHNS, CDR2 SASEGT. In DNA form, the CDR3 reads TGTGCCAGCAGTCCCCGGATAGCGGGGAAACTGTTTTTT. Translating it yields CASSPRIAGKLFF.

The CDR3 here is CASSSQTGSNEKLFF. The CDR3 region has the DNA TGTGCCAGCAGCTCCCAGACAGGAAGCAATGAAAAACTGTTTTTT. The chain employs TRBV11-3 and TRBJ1-4; D perhaps matches TRBD1 (6 bases). The germline V gene has CDR1 SGHNT and CDR2 YENEEA. This CDR3 has 15 residues. The V end was cut by 4 bases, the J end by 5 bases, with 14 bases between. The whole variable domain, filled in from reference TRBV11-3 and TRBJ1-4, reads EAGVVQSPRYKIIEKKQPVAFWCNPISGHNTLYWYLQNLGQGPELLIRYENEEAVDDSQLPKDRFSAERLKGVDSTLKIQPAELGDSAVYLCASSSQTGSNEKLFFGSGTQLSVL.

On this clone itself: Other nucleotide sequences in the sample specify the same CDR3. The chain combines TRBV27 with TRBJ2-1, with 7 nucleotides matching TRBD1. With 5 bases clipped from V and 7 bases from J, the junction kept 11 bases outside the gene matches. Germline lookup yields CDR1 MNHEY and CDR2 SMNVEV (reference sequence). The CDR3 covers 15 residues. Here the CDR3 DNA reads TGTGCCAGCAGTCACCGGGACAGTCCCGCAAATGAGCAGTTCTTC. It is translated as CASSHRDSPANEQFF.

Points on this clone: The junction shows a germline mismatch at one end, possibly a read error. CDR3 sequence reads: CAWSRTGYTEVFF. DNA for the CDR3: TGTGCCTGGAGCAGGACAGGGTACACTGAAGTTTTCTTT. The chain links TRBV30 to TRBJ1-1; 8 bases are shared with TRBD1. The CDR3 loop spans 13 amino acids. The germline V gene encodes CDR1 GTSNPN and CDR2 SVGIG (reference sequence).

The CDR3 nucleotides are TGTGCCAGCAGGGCGTCTTGGGATACGCAGTATTTT. Translation: CASRASWDTQYF. The rearrangement links TRBV6-1 to TRBJ2-3; D call uncertain. CDR3 size: 12 residues. Germline loops: CDR1 MNHNS, CDR2 SASEGT. Trimming left V 6 bases short and J 6 bases short, with 10 bases between.

The CDR3 DNA reads TGTGCCAGCAACTCGGGGGGGCTCCCAACGTACGAGCAGTACTTC. This gives the protein CASNSGGLPTYEQYF. The J gene is TRBJ2-7, the V gene TRBV6-6; 8 positions match TRBD2. The germline V gene encodes CDR1 MNHNY and CDR2 SVGAGI (reference sequence). V trimming: 7 bases; J trimming: 4 bases; junction bases outside the gene matches: 12. This CDR3 contains 15 residues.